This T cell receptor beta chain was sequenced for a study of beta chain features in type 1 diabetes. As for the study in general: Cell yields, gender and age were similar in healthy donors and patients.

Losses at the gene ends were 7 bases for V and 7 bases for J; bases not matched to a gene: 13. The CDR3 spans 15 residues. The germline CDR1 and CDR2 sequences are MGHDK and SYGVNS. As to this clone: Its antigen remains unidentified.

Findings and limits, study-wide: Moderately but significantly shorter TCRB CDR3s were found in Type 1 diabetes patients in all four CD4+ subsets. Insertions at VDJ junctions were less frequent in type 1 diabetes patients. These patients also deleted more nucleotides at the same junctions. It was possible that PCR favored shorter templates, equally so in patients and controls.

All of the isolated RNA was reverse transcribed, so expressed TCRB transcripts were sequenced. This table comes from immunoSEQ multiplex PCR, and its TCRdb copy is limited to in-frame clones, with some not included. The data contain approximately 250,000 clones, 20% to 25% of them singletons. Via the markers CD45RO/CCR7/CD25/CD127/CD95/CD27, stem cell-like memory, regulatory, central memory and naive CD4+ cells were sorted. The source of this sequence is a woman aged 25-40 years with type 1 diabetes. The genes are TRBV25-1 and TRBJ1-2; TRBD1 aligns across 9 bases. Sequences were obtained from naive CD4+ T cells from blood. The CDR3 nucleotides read TGTGCCAGCACCTCCAGCGGGACAGGGTTAAGTGGCTACACCTTC. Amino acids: CASTSSGTGLSGYTF.